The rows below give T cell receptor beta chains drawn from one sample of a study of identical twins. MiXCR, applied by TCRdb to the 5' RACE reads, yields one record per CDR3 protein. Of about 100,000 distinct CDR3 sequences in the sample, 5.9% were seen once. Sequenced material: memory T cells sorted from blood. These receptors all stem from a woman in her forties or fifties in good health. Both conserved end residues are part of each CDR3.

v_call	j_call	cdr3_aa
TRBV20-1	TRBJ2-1	CSASATSGSSYNEQFF
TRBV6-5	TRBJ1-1	CASSLRDRTSTEAFF
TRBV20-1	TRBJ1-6	CSASTGIPPLHF
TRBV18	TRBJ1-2	CASSPPRLPLGYTF
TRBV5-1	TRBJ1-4	CASSLEGTNEKLFF
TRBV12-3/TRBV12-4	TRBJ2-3	CASSFVSGISTDTQYF
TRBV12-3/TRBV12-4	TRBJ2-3	CASTRLGTHVPDTQYF
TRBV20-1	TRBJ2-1	CSASGGPQGGLTYEQFF
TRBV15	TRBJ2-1	CATSRDRQGIGNEQFF
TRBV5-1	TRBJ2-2	CASKGDNTGELFF
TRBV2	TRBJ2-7	CASKIDGLIYEQYF
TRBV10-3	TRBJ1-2	CAISGNYGYTF
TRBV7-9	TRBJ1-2	CASTPGQLSQKVFYYGYTF
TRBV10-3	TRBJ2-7	CAIGEKGDYFDEQYF
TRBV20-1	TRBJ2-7	CSARGAGRPEQYF
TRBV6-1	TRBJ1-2	CASSDSAYGYTF
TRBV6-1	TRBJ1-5	CASSLDRGNQPQHF
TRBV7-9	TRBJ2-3	CASSWEREPTDTQYF
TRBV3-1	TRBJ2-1	CASSQGYGSSYNEQFF
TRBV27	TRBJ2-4	CASSTGGQNIQYF
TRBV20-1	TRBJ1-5	CSATKQGRIDQPQHF
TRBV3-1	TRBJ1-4	CASSQQQQNEKLFF